The T cell receptor (beta chain) described here comes from a study of T cells after yellow fever vaccination. This clonotype was seen a handful of times. This CDR3 is built from 17 residues. From germline, CDR1 is SEHNR and CDR2 FQNEAQ (reference sequence). With V trimmed by 2 bases and J by 3 bases, 7 bases remained unmatched. TCRdb re-called the 5' RACE reads with MiXCR, one entry per CDR3 protein. Here the sample spans around 340,000 distinct CDR3 sequences, approximately 9% being singletons. The material sequenced was PBMCs, taken on the day of the first yellow fever vaccination. The TCR originated in a man between 18 and 35 years old who received the YFV17D yellow fever vaccine. The chain uses TRBV7-9 and TRBJ2-2; 9 bases align to TRBD2. CDR3 DNA: TGTGCCAGCAGCTTATTCGAGACTAGCGGCGACACCGGGGAGCTGTTTTTT. Protein sequence: CASSLFETSGDTGELFF.